The 28 T cell receptor beta chains in this list originate from one sample, sequenced in a study of blood T cell repertoires in COVID-19. The data were produced by immunoSEQ multiplex PCR, yet TCRdb's version contains in-frame clones alone and is incomplete. Among over 600,000 clones listed, around 90% were seen once. Sequenced input: peripheral blood. These receptors were taken from a woman aged 18-29 years with acute or convalescent COVID-19.

The chain carries TRBV25-1 and TRBJ1-4; D is unresolved. The germline CDR1 and CDR2 sequences are MGHDK and SYGVNS. The V end was cut by 5 bases, the J end by 0 bases, with 10 bases between. This CDR3 contains 15 residues. The CDR3 is CASSLSGPTNEKLFF. The DNA for the CDR3 is TGTGCCAGCAGTTTGTCAGGCCCAACTAATGAAAAACTGTTTTTT.

V gene TRBV9 combines with J gene TRBJ1-4; D not resolved. This CDR3 is 15 amino acids long. The ends were cut back, 0 bases at V and 4 bases at J, with 10 bases in the middle. The germline gives CDR1 SGDLS, CDR2 YYNGEE. The CDR3 loop reads CASSVGSGSNEKLFF. The DNA for the CDR3 is TGTGCCAGCAGCGTAGGCTCAGGTAGTAATGAAAAACTGTTTTTT.

The table lists this clone with a count of one. The chain is built from TRBV24-1 and TRBJ1-5; possibly TRBD1 for D (6 bases). This CDR3 region has 13 residues. V lost 3 bases to trimming and J lost 8 bases, with 10 bases between them. The V gene's germline CDR1 is KGHDR and CDR2 SFDVKD. The DNA for the CDR3 is TGTGCCACCAGTGATCCGAAGGGGGAGCCCCAGCATTTT. It encodes CATSDPKGEPQHF.

The V and J genes are TRBV11-1 and TRBJ2-7; no reliable D call. Germline V gene data show CDR1 as SGHAT and CDR2 as FQDESV (reference sequence). The CDR3 is 14 amino acids. The V and J ends lost 3 bases and 0 bases respectively, with 9 bases between them. In DNA, the CDR3 is TGTGCCAGCAGCTTTTTTCCGGGCTCCTACGAGCAGTACTTC. This sequence encodes CASSFFPGSYEQYF. The full variable domain, completed using reference TRBV11-1 and TRBJ2-7, is EAEVAQSPRYKITEKSQAVAFWCDPISGHATLYWYRQILGQGPELLVQFQDESVVDDSQLPKDRFSAERLKGVDSTLKIQPAELGDSAMYLCASSFFPGSYEQYFGPGTRLTVT.

V is TRBV7-2 and J is TRBJ1-6; D gene ambiguous. The CDR3 is 14 amino acids. V shed 4 bases and J shed 10 bases, with 14 bases lying between them. Germline CDR1 and CDR2: SGHTA and FQGNSA. The CDR3 loop is CASSSGGIVSPLHF. The CDR3 nucleotides read TGTGCCAGCAGCTCAGGAGGGATTGTATCACCCCTCCACTTT.

The V call is TRBV24-1, the J call TRBJ2-7; 8 bases line up with TRBD1. Germline CDR1 reads KGHDR; CDR2 reads SFDVKD. This CDR3 is built from 15 residues. J was trimmed by 6 bases and V by 4 bases; bases with no gene match: 10. CDR3 residues: CATSDPGQGGGEQYF. The CDR3 DNA follows: TGTGCCACCAGTGACCCTGGACAGGGTGGGGGCGAGCAGTACTTC.

The chain uses TRBV14 and TRBJ2-3, with D possibly matching TRBD2 (5 bases). V was cut by 1 base and J by 4 bases, with 12 bases left in between. The germline V gene encodes CDR1 SGHDN and CDR2 FVKESK. The CDR3 runs to 15 residues. This CDR3 is CASSQVLGNADTQYF. The CDR3 region has the DNA TGTGCCAGCAGCCAAGTACTAGGGAATGCAGATACGCAGTATTTT.

This chain connects TRBV7-2 to TRBJ2-1; 10 nucleotides line up with TRBD2. The V gene end was trimmed by 5 bases and the J gene end by 7 bases; junction bases not matched to a gene: 8. The CDR3 totals 15 residues. Per germline, CDR1 SGHTA and CDR2 FQGNSA. The CDR3 here is CASSPSGGAGNEQFF. The DNA of the CDR3 is TGTGCCAGCAGCCCCAGCGGGGGGGCGGGGAATGAGCAGTTCTTC. The entire variable domain, with the rest obtained from reference TRBV7-2 and TRBJ2-1, is as follows: GAGVSQSPSNKVTEKGKDVELRCDPISGHTALYWYRQSLGQGLEFLIYFQGNSAPDKSGLPSDRFSAERTGGSVSTLTIQRTQQEDSAVYLCASSPSGGAGNEQFFGPGTRLTVL.

J is TRBJ1-1 and V is TRBV7-9; a possible D gene is TRBD1 (6 bases). The CDR3 totals 16 residues. V lost 7 bases, J lost 3 bases, and 21 bases lay in between. CDR1 is SEHNR and CDR2 is FQNEAQ in the germline V gene (reference sequence). Here the CDR3 DNA reads TGTGCCAGCATAGCGGGGGCATTATTAGGAGACACTGAAGCTTTCTTT. Translation: CASIAGALLGDTEAFF.

The V and J genes are TRBV19 and TRBJ2-1; TRBD1 is a possible D gene (6 bases). Germline V gene sequence: CDR1 LNHDA, CDR2 SQIVND (reference sequence). This CDR3 region has 14 residues. The V gene lost 4 bases and the J gene lost 2 bases, with 9 bases spanning the gap. CDR3 in DNA: TGTGCCAGTAGTAGGACAGAGCCCTACAATGAGCAGTTCTTC. This sequence encodes CASSRTEPYNEQFF.

The chain recombines TRBV4-1 with TRBJ2-7; 10 bases fit TRBD1. This CDR3 contains 15 residues. Germline V gene data show CDR1 as MGHRA and CDR2 as YSYEKL. The V and J ends lost 4 bases and 2 bases, in that order; junction bases with no gene match: 5. CDR3 amino acids: CASSPTGTGAYEQYF. CDR3 DNA: TGCGCCAGCAGCCCCACCGGGACAGGGGCCTACGAGCAGTACTTC.

This clone appeared once. The V gene is TRBV6-2 or TRBV6-3, the J gene TRBJ1-6, with D hard to call. The CDR3 consists of 13 residues. Germline V gene data show CDR1 as MNHEY and CDR2 as SVGEGT. The V end was cut by 0 bases, the J end by 11 bases, with 8 bases between. The DNA of the CDR3 is TGTGCCAGCAGTTACTCTTGGGAGGCACCCCTCCACTTT. Protein product: CASSYSWEAPLHF.

The chain combines TRBV5-1 with TRBJ1-1; the D gene is possibly TRBD1 (6 bases). CDR3 length: 13 amino acids. V lost 4 bases and J 2 bases, leaving 9 bases between the germline ends. Germline loops: CDR1 SGHRS, CDR2 YFSETQ. The CDR3 loop is CASSAGTNTEAFF. The CDR3, as DNA: TGCGCCAGCAGCGCCGGGACAAACACTGAAGCTTTCTTT. Filled out from reference TRBV5-1 and TRBJ1-1, the complete variable domain reads KAGVTQTPRYLIKTRGQQVTLSCSPISGHRSVSWYQQTPGQGLQFLFEYFSETQRNKGNFPGRFSGRQFSNSRSEMNVSTLELGDSALYLCASSAGTNTEAFFGQGTRLTVV.

The chain links TRBV5-1 to TRBJ1-2; TRBD1 is a possible D gene (6 bases). This CDR3 spans 13 amino acids. Looked up from germline, CDR1 is SGHRS and CDR2 is YFSETQ. V lost 4 bases, J lost 4 bases, and 11 bases lay in between. CDR3 bases: TGCGCCAGCAGCAAAGGGGGGGGCTATGGCTACACCTTC. It yields the protein CASSKGGGYGYTF.

The chain links TRBV6-5 to TRBJ2-7; 12 bases agree with TRBD1. V dropped 2 bases and J dropped 4; count of bases not matched to a gene: 3. Germline values: CDR1 MNHEY, CDR2 SVGAGI. The CDR3 has 15 residues. CDR3 amino acids: CASSYGGQGAYEQYF. The CDR3 DNA is TGTGCCAGCAGTTACGGGGGACAGGGGGCGTACGAGCAGTACTTC.

This CDR3 is CASTGHGYEQYF. The CDR3, as DNA: TGTGCCAGCACTGGACACGGCTACGAGCAGTACTTC. The gene calls are TRBV6-5 and TRBJ2-7, with a tentative D call TRBD1 (5 bases). This CDR3 has 12 amino acids. Between the trimmed V and J ends, which lost 7 bases and 3 bases, there was a span of 10 bases. Germline assignment: CDR1 MNHEY and CDR2 SVGAGI.

V is TRBV5-6 and J is TRBJ1-2, with TRBD1 identical over 8 bases. The CDR3 contains 13 residues. Germline trimming cut 4 bases from V and 4 bases from J; bases unmatched to any gene: 3. Germline V gene sequence: CDR1 SGHDT, CDR2 YYEEEE. This CDR3 reads CASSLDRVYGYTF. For the CDR3, the DNA is TGTGCCAGCAGCCTGGACAGGGTCTATGGCTACACCTTC.

V usage is TRBV4-1 and J usage is TRBJ2-5, with 8 bases aligning to TRBD2. Unmatched junction bases numbered 13, after V lost 6 bases and J lost 7 bases. CDR3 size: 15 residues. Germline V CDR1 and CDR2: MGHRA, YSYEKL. The CDR3 loop reads CASRGAGSRGGTQYF. Written as DNA, the CDR3 is TGCGCCAGCAGGGGGGCAGGGAGTCGGGGGGGGACCCAGTACTTC.

This rearrangement joins TRBV5-1 to TRBJ1-3; 12 bases map to TRBD1. Losses at the gene ends were 4 bases for V and 4 bases for J; bases not matched to a gene: 9. CDR1 and CDR2 (germline): SGHRS, YFSETQ. There are 17 residues in the CDR3. CDR3 DNA: TGCGCCAGCAGCCCAGGGACAGGGGGCTCAAGGGGAAACACCATATATTTT. Residues: CASSPGTGGSRGNTIYF.

The chain uses TRBV28 and TRBJ2-7; 7 bases agree with TRBD2. CDR1 is MDHEN and CDR2 is SYDVKM in the germline V gene. The CDR3 is made up of 11 amino acids. The CDR3 protein is CASGGGAVQYF. DNA for the CDR3: TGTGCTTCGGGGGGAGGGGCGGTGCAGTACTTC.

Concerning this clone: This CDR3 is also generated by other DNA sequences in the sample. This chain connects TRBV27 to TRBJ2-7; weak D call: TRBD2 (6 bases). Germline CDR1 and CDR2: MNHEY and SMNVEV (reference sequence). The CDR3 is 12 amino acids. V was shortened by 3 bases and J by 7 bases, with 10 bases between the two germline ends. The CDR3 is CASSLSGREQYF. CDR3 coding DNA: TGTGCCAGCAGTTTGAGCGGGCGGGAGCAGTACTTC.

This clone was counted between two and nine times. The chain combines TRBV5-1 with TRBJ1-5; 7 nucleotides match TRBD1. The V segment lost 5 bases and the J segment 5 bases; nucleotides outside the gene matches: 4. CDR1 is SGHRS and CDR2 is YFSETQ in the germline V gene. The CDR3 length is 13 residues. CDR3 bases: TGCGCCAGCAGTCTTGACAGGGATCAGCCCCAGCATTTT. Protein sequence: CASSLDRDQPQHF.

The chain couples TRBV5-4 to TRBJ1-1; D may be TRBD1 (5 bases). Germline CDR1 and CDR2: SGHNT and YYREEE (reference sequence). The CDR3 loop spans 13 amino acids. V was clipped by 4 bases and J by 1 base, with 8 bases between them. The CDR3 sequence is CASSVDTNTEAFF. CDR3 coding DNA: TGTGCCAGCAGCGTGGACACGAACACTGAAGCTTTCTTT.

The chain uses TRBV4-3 and TRBJ2-6, with 8 bases matching TRBD2. Germline CDR1 LGHNA, CDR2 YSLEER. The CDR3 extends over 16 amino acids. V dropped 0 bases and J dropped 4; count of bases not matched to a gene: 2. The CDR3 loop reads CASSQDSGAGANVLTF. The CDR3 DNA is TGCGCCAGCAGCCAAGATAGCGGGGCGGGGGCCAACGTCCTGACTTTC.

The chain links TRBV9 to TRBJ1-1, with D possibly TRBD1 on 6 matching bases. V lost 6 bases and J lost 0, with 15 bases in between. The germline V gene encodes CDR1 SGDLS and CDR2 YYNGEE. CDR3 length: 15 residues. CDR3 nucleotides: TGTGCCAGCACCCTAGGGGGACACCTGAACACTGAAGCTTTCTTT. It translates to CASTLGGHLNTEAFF.

This sequence joins TRBV30 and TRBJ1-2; 8 bases line up with TRBD1. Germline CDR1 reads GTSNPN; CDR2 reads SVGIG (reference sequence). This CDR3 is built from 12 residues. Trimming took 5 bases from V and 8 from J; bases not matched to a gene: 7. This CDR3 is CAWGQGARGYTF. CDR3 sequence (DNA): TGTGCCTGGGGTCAGGGGGCGCGGGGCTACACCTTC.

There are a few counts of this clone. The chain combines TRBV7-9 with TRBJ2-7; TRBD1 is a possible D gene (6 bases). Trimming took off 5 bases at V and 3 bases at J, with 14 bases between the two ends. CDR1 is SEHNR, CDR2 FQNEAQ, per germline (reference sequence). The CDR3 extends over 14 amino acids. CDR3 residues: CASSQGGSNYEQYF. The CDR3 DNA sequence: TGTGCCAGCAGCCAAGGGGGTTCCAACTACGAGCAGTACTTC. The full variable domain, completed using reference TRBV7-9 and TRBJ2-7, is DTGVSQNPRHKITKRGQNVTFRCDPISEHNRLYWYRQTLGQGPEFLTYFQNEAQLEKSRLLSDRFSAERPKGSFSTLEIQRTEQGDSAMYLCASSQGGSNYEQYFGPGTRLTVT.

The rearrangement joins TRBV24-1 to TRBJ1-5, with TRBD1 matching over 7 bases. V lost 4 bases, J lost 0 bases, and 26 bases stayed unmatched. Germline V CDR1 and CDR2: KGHDR, SFDVKD. The CDR3 spans 23 residues. The CDR3 coding sequence is TGTGCCACCAGTGAGCACCGGGACAGCGGAAAAAAACCGAATAAGAATAGCAATCAGCCCCAGCATTTT. It codes for CATSEHRDSGKKPNKNSNQPQHF.